The sequence of this T cell receptor beta chain was determined in a study of cytomegalovirus exposure and HLA in healthy donors. The V end lost 9 bases, the J end lost 4 bases, and 16 bases lay between the germline ends. Germline V CDR1 and CDR2: MNHNY, SVGAGI (reference sequence). CDR3 length equals 14 residues. Researchers ran the PCR with 60 Vbeta and 13 Jbeta primers. Clones were read by immunoSEQ multiplex PCR, and TCRdb kept only the in-frame ones, dropping some. The table includes 90,000 to 100,000 clones, 80% detected once. The sample was PBMCs. The receptor comes from a man aged 18 to 30 in good health and CMV-seronegative. The chain carries TRBV6-6 and TRBJ1-5; no clear D gene. CDR3 nucleotides: TGTGCCAGTGTTCTTCGCGGGAGTAATCAGCCCCAGCATTTT. It specifies CASVLRGSNQPQHF.